This entry concerns a single TCR beta chain. Its antigen is as yet unknown. This specimen belongs to a study of blood T cells in healthy people across ages. This CDR3 is 12 amino acids long. Deletions cut 5 bases from V and 8 bases from J, with 7 bases between. The germline V gene encodes CDR1 SNHLY and CDR2 FYNNEI. Study-level findings and limits: Higher naive T cell percentage went strongly together with higher TCR beta diversity.

A second PCR, run for roughly 7 to 12 cycles, used a sample-barcoded 5' primer plus a J-beta primer mix. TCRdb re-derived calls from the 5' RACE reads in MiXCR, one entry per CDR3 protein. The sample lists some 780,000 distinct CDR3 sequences, around three fifths occurring once. The V call is TRBV2, the J call TRBJ1-6; D gene ambiguous. The TCR was taken from a man in his forties in good health. The specimen was blood. As DNA, the CDR3 is TGTGCCAGCAGTATCGGTGATTCACCCCTCCACTTT. Translated: CASSIGDSPLHF.